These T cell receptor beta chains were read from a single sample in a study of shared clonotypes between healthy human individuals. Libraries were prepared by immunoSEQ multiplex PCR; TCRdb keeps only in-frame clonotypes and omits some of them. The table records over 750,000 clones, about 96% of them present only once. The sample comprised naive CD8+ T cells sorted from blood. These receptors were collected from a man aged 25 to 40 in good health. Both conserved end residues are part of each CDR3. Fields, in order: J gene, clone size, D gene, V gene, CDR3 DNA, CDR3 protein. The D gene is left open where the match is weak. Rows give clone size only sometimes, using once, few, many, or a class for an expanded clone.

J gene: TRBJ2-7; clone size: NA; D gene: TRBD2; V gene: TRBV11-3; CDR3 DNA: TGTGCCAGCAGAACTAGCGGGAGTCACGAGCAGTACTTC; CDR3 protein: CASRTSGSHEQYF
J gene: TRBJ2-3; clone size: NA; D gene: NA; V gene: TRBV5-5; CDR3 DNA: TGTGCCAGCAGCTTGCGACAGGCAGTCCCAGATACGCAGTATTTT; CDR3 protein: CASSLRQAVPDTQYF
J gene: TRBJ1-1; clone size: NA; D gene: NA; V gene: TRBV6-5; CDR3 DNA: TGTGCCACCAGGTCGAACACTGAAGCTTTCTTT; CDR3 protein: CATRSNTEAFF
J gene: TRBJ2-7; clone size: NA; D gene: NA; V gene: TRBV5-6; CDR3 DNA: TGTGCCAGCAGCTTGGAGGTCAGAGGGTCCTACGAGCAGTACTTC; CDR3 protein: CASSLEVRGSYEQYF
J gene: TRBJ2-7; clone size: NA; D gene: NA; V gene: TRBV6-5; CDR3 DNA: TGTGCCAGTAGGGACGTGGGGTACGAGCAGTACTTC; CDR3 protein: CASRDVGYEQYF
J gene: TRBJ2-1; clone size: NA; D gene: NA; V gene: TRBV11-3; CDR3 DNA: TGTGCCAGCAGCTCCCGGGCTTATACTAGTAGTGAGCAGTTCTTC; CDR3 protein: CASSSRAYTSSEQFF
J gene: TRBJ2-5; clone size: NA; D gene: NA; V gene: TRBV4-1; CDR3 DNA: TGCGCCAGCAGCCAATTTGGAATGCAAGAGACCCAGTACTTC; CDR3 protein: CASSQFGMQETQYF
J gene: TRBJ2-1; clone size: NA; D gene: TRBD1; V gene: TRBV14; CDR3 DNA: TGTGCCAGCAGCCAAGAGACAGGGAAAGTCTACAATGAGCAGTTCTTC; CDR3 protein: CASSQETGKVYNEQFF
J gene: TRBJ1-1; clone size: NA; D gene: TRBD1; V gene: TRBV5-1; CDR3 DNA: TGCGCCAGCAGCTTTGGACAGGGAATAACTGAAGCTTTCTTT; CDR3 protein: CASSFGQGITEAFF
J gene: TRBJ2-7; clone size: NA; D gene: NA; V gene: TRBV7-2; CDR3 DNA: TGTGCCAGCAGCTTAGCCCCGGGAGAACGCGAGCAGTACTTC; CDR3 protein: CASSLAPGEREQYF
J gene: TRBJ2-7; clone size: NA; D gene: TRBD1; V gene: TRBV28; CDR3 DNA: TGTGCCAGCAGTTCTCCCCGCCAGGGGGCATACGAGCAGTACTTC; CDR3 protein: CASSSPRQGAYEQYF
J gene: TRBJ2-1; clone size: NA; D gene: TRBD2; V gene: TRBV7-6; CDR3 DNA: TGTGCCAGCAGCTTAGCCCAGCGGGACTACAATGAGCAGTTCTTC; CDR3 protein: CASSLAQRDYNEQFF
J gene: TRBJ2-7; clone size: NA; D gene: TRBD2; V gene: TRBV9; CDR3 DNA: TGTGCCAGCAGCGTGGGACTAGCACAAACCGACGAGCAGTACTTC; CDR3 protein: CASSVGLAQTDEQYF
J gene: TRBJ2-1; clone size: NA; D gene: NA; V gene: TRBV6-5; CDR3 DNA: TGTGCCAGCAGTTACGGTCTGGGGTTTGAGTCCAATGAGCAGTTCTTC; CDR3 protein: CASSYGLGFESNEQFF
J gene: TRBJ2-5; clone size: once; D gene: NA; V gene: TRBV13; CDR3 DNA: TGTGCCAGCAGCTTAAGGTGGGAGACCGTTCAAGAGACCCAGTACTTC; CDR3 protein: CASSLRWETVQETQYF
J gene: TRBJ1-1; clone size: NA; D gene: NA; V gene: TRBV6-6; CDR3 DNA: TGTGCCAGCGGATTCGCCACTGAAGCTTTCTTT; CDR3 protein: CASGFATEAFF
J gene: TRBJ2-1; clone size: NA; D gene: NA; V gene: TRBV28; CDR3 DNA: TGTGCCAGCAGTCTATTCGAGTGGGGGTTGGGTGAGCAGTTCTTC; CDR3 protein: CASSLFEWGLGEQFF
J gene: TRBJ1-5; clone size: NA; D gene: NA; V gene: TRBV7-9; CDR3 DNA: TGTGCCAGCAGCACAGGGAATCAGCCCCAGCATTTT; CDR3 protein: CASSTGNQPQHF
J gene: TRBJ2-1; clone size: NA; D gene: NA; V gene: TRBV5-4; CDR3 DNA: TGTGCCAGCAGCTCCGCGCCGGAGGGGGCCCATGAGCAGTTCTTC; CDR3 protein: CASSSAPEGAHEQFF
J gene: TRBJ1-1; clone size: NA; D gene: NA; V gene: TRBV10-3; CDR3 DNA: TGTGCCATCATGTCGAACACTGAAGCTTTCTTT; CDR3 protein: CAIMSNTEAFF
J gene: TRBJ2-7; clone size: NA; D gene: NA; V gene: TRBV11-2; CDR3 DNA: TGTGCCAGCAGCCGAGAGAATCGGTACGAGCAGTACTTC; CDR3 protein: CASSRENRYEQYF
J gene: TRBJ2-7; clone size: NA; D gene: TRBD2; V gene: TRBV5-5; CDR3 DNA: TGTGCCAGCAGCCCGCAGCGGGAGGCCCTCCCGGACGAGCAGTACTTC; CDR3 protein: CASSPQREALPDEQYF
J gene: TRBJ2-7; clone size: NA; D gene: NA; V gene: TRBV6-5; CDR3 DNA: TGTGCCAGCAGCCGTCAAACTGGGACGACCGAGCAGTACTTC; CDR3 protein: CASSRQTGTTEQYF
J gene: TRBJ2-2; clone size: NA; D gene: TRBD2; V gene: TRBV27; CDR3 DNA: TGTGCCAGCAGTTTAATAGCGGGAGGGCACGGGGAGCTGTTTTTT; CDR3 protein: CASSLIAGGHGELFF
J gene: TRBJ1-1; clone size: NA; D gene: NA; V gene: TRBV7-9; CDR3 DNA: TGTGCCAGCAGCCATGCGCGGATTGAAGCTTTCTTT; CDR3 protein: CASSHARIEAFF
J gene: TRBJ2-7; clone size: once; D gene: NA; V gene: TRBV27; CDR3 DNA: TGTGCCAGCAGTCCTTCGGCAGGCGATACCTCCTACGAGCAGTACTTC; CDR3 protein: CASSPSAGDTSYEQYF
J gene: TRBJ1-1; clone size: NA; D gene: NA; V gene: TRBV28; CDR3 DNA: TGTGCCAGCAGTTTTCGGGGGGGACGGACTGAAGCTTTCTTT; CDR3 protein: CASSFRGGRTEAFF
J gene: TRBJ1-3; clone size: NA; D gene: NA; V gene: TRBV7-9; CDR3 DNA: TGTGCCAGCAGCCAAGTCCCTGGAAACACCATATATTTT; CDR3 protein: CASSQVPGNTIYF
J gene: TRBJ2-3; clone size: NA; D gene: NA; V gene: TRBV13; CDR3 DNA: TGTGCCAGCAGCTTAGGCCACAGCGGAGGGAGCACAGATACGCAGTATTTT; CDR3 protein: CASSLGHSGGSTDTQYF
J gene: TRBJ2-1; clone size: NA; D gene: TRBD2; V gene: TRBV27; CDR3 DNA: TGTGCCAGCAGTAACCCCGGACTAGCGTTTGATCAGCAGTTCTTC; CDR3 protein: CASSNPGLAFDQQFF
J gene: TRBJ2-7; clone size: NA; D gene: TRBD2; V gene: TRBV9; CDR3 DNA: TGTGCCAGCAGCCTCGGGGGGACGTACGAGCAGTACTTC; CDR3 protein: CASSLGGTYEQYF
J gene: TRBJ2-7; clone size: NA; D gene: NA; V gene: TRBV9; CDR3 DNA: TGTGCCAGCAGCGTAGATGGAGACAGTGTGTTCTCCTACGAGCAGTACTTC; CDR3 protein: CASSVDGDSVFSYEQYF
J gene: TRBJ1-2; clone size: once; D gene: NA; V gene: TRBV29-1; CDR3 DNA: TGCAGCGCTGGGGAAGGGGCTCTGGACTATGGCTACACCTTC; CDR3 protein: CSAGEGALDYGYTF
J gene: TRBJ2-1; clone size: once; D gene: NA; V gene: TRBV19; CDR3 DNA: TGTGCCAGTAGTCCCGTTCCCGGGAATGAGCAGTTCTTC; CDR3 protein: CASSPVPGNEQFF
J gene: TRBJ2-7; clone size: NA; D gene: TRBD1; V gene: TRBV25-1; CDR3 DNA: TGTGCCAGCCGCACTAGGACAGGGGACGAGCAGTACTTC; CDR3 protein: CASRTRTGDEQYF
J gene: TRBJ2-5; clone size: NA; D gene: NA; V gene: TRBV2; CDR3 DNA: TGTGCCAGCAGGCAGGCAACCACACAAGAGACCCAGTACTTC; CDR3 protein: CASRQATTQETQYF
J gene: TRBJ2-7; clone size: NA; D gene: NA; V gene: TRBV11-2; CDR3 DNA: TGTGCCAGCAGCTTGATAAGGGGCCCTTCGTTAGAGCAGTACTTC; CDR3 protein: CASSLIRGPSLEQYF
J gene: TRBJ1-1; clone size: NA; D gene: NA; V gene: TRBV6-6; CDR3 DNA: TGTGCCAGCAGTCCCGCGTGGGGGCGTGACACTGAAGCTTTCTTT; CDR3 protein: CASSPAWGRDTEAFF
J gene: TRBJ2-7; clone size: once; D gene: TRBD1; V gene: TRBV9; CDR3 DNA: TGTGCCAGCAGCGTAGAGGGACAGGGGGACGAGCAGTACTTC; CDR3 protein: CASSVEGQGDEQYF
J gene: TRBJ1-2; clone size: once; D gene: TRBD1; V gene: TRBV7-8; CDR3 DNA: TGTGCCAGCAGCCGATCAGGACAGGGGTATTATGGCTACACCTTC; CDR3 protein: CASSRSGQGYYGYTF
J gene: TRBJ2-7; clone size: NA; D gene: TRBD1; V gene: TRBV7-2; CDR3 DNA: TGTGCCAGCAGCTTTGAGGGGACAGTCTCCTACGAGCAGTACTTC; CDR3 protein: CASSFEGTVSYEQYF